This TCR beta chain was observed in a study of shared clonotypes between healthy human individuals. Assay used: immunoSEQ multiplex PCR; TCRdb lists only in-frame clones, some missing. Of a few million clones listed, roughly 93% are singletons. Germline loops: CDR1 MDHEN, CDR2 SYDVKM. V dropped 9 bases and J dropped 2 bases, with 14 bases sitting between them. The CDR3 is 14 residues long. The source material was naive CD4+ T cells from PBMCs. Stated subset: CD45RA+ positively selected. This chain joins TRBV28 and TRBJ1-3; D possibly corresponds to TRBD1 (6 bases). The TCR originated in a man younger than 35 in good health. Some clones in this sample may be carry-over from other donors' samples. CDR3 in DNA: TGTGCCAGTTTCCAGGGGATGCCTGGAAACACCATATATTTT. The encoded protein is CASFQGMPGNTIYF. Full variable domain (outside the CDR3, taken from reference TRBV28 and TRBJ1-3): DVKVTQSSRYLVKRTGEKVFLECVQDMDHENMFWYRQDPGLGLRLIYFSYDVKMKEKGDIPEGYSVSREKKERFSLILESASTNQTSMYLCASFQGMPGNTIYFGEGSWLTVV.